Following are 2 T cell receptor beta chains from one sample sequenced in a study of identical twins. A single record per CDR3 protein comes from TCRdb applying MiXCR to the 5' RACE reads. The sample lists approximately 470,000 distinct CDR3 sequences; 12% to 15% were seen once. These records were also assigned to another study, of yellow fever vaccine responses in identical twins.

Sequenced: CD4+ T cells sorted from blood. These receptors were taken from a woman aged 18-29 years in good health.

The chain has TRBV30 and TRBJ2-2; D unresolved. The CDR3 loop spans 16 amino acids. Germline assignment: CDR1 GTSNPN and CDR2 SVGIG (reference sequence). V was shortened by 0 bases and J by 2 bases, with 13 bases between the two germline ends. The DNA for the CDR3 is TGTGCCTGGAGTGTATTGGGTCAGCTAAACACCGGGGAGCTGTTTTTT. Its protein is CAWSVLGQLNTGELFF.

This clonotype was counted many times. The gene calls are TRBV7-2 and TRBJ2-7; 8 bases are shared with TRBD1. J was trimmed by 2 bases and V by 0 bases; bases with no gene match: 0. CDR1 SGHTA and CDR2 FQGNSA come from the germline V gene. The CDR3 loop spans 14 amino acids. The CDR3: CASSLATGAYEQYF. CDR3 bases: TGTGCCAGCAGCTTAGCGACAGGGGCCTACGAGCAGTACTTC.